This TCR beta chain was identified during a study of OX40 agonist ivuxolimab in advanced cancers. Study-wide background: People in dose escalation had one of these cancers: hepatocellular carcinoma, melanoma, renal cell or head and neck cancer. Findings and caveats of the study: The study did not work out the antigen specificity of the expanded peripheral T cells. Blood T cells, both CD4+ and CD8+, expanded clonally by week 6 at 0.1 to 3.0 mg/kg. People who partly responded at 0.1-3.0 mg/kg had some of the least clonal expansion seen.

This clone appeared a single time. Its cognate antigen is unknown. Sequenced by immunoSEQ multiplex PCR; TCRdb stores in-frame clones only, minus some. The sample shows tens of thousands of clones, roughly four fifths of them seen only once. Germline V CDR1 and CDR2: SQVTM, ANQGSEA. The CDR3 has 14 residues. J lost 6 bases, V lost 3 bases, and 5 bases had no gene match. The chain is built from TRBV29-1 and TRBJ1-5; 10 positions agree with TRBD1. The sequence was collected from an adult with an advanced solid tumor such as melanoma, head and neck, liver or kidney cancer. Source: CD4+ or CD8+ T cells sorted from blood, taken in a trial of the OX40 agonist ivuxolimab. The CDR3 loop is CSVDGGQGSQPQHF. CDR3 DNA sequence: TGCAGCGTTGACGGGGGACAGGGGAGTCAGCCCCAGCATTTT.